This T cell receptor beta chain comes out of a study of T-cell memory formation after mild COVID-19. Study as a whole: TCR clustering was largely donor specific. Points from the study as a whole: Among contracting clones, CD4+ were mainly CM/EM and CD8+ enriched in EMRA.

This clonotype has only one observation. Its antigen is not known. With constant-segment primers, 5'RACE yielded cDNA libraries of TCR alpha and TCR beta that carried sample barcodes and UMIs. TCRdb processed the 5' RACE reads anew with MiXCR; each CDR3 protein has one entry. The sample shows 400,000 to 550,000 distinct CDR3 sequences, 25% of them seen only once. CDR3 size: 17 residues. The germline V and J ends were trimmed by 1 base and 2 bases, with 16 bases remaining between them. Germline lookup yields CDR1 SGHTA and CDR2 FQGNSA. Material for sequencing was PBMCs or a T cell subset sorted from them (not recorded which). The receptor was derived from an adult woman who had mild COVID-19 (a few samples of this study predate the infection). Cell type and time point are not known. This chain connects TRBV7-2 to TRBJ2-3, with D hard to call. CDR3 sequence reads: CASSLGGGPSSTDTQYF. As DNA, the CDR3 is TGTGCCAGCAGCTTAGGAGGCGGCCCCAGCTCCACAGATACGCAGTATTTT.